The clone carrying this TCR beta chain was seen a handful of times. Sample barcodes and UMIs were carried by the TCR alpha and TCR beta cDNA libraries that 5'RACE generated with constant-segment primers. TCRdb fed the 5' RACE reads into MiXCR, producing one record per CDR3 protein. The table shows hundreds of thousands of distinct CDR3 sequences, with approximately 15% occurring only once. The data were obtained in a study of T-cell memory formation after mild COVID-19. The CDR3 has 13 residues. Germline assignment: CDR1 SGHRS and CDR2 YFSETQ. V was shortened by 1 base and J by 6 bases, with 10 bases between the two germline ends.

Specimen: PBMCs or a T cell subset sorted from them (not recorded which). V and J are TRBV5-1 and TRBJ2-5, with TRBD1 as a possible D gene (6 bases). The TCR was taken from a man between 18 and 29 years old who had mild COVID-19 (a few samples of this study predate the infection). Cell type and time point are not known. For the CDR3, the DNA is TGCGCCAGCAGCTTGACAGGGAGCCAGACCCAGTACTTC. This sequence encodes CASSLTGSQTQYF.